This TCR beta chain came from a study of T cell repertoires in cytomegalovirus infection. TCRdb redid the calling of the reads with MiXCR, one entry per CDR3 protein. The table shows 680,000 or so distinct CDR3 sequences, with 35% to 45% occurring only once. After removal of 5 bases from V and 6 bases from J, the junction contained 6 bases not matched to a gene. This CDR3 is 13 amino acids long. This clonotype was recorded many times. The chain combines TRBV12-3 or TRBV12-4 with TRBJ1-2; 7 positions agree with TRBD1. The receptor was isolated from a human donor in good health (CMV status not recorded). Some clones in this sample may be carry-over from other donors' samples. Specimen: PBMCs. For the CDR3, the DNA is TGTGCCAGCAGTCCACAGGGGAGTGATGGCTACACCTTC. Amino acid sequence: CASSPQGSDGYTF.